What follows are 15 T cell receptor beta chains derived from one specimen sequenced in a study of beta chain features in type 1 diabetes. Study-level findings and limits: Across all four CD4+ subsets, people with type 1 diabetes showed modestly shorter TCRB CDR3s.

Sequenced material consisted of expressed TCRB transcripts (all of the isolated RNA was reverse transcribed). Libraries were prepared by immunoSEQ multiplex PCR; TCRdb keeps only in-frame clonotypes and omits some of them. The sample has 300,000 to 400,000 clones, 9.6% seen once. No antigen has been assigned to these receptors. The sequencing sample was made of central memory CD4+ T cells from blood. Receptor source: a man aged 25 to 45 with type 1 diabetes.

The table lists this clone with many counts. The chain combines TRBV18 with TRBJ2-3; TRBD2 matches at 8 bases. The CDR3 is 15 residues long. The V gene's germline CDR1 is KGHSH and CDR2 LQKENI. Trimming took 4 bases from V and 3 from J; bases not matched to a gene: 6. The CDR3 is CASSRTGLVTDTQYF. CDR3 coding DNA: TGTGCCAGCTCACGGACGGGACTAGTAACAGATACGCAGTATTTT.

A remark on this clone: One end of the junction fails to match germline, which may point to a read error. Distinct nucleotide sequences in the sample also encode this CDR3. The rearrangement joins TRBV4-1 to TRBJ2-7, with 8 positions matching TRBD2. CDR3 size: 16 residues. The germline gives CDR1 MGHRA, CDR2 YSYEKL. CDR3 sequence: CASSQELAVGDYEQYF. CDR3 nucleotide sequence: TGTGCCAGCAGCCAAGAACTAGCGGTTGGGGATTACGAGCAGTACTTC.

This clone was detected ten times or more. This chain joins TRBV29-1 and TRBJ1-5; D unclear. V dropped 6 bases and J dropped 9 bases, with 9 bases sitting between them. Germline V lookup: CDR1 SQVTM, CDR2 ANQGSEA. This CDR3 contains 10 residues. This CDR3 reads CSVYGPPQHF. CDR3 sequence (DNA): TGCAGCGTCTACGGCCCGCCCCAGCATTTT.

This clone turned up a few times. CDR3 region: CASSLFIDDRVGETQYF. Written as DNA, the CDR3 is TGTGCCAGCAGCTTATTTATTGATGACAGGGTCGGGGAGACCCAGTACTTC. The chain recombines TRBV13 with TRBJ2-5; 7 bases are a match to TRBD1. This CDR3 has 17 residues. Trimming took 2 bases from V and 5 from J; bases not matched to a gene: 14. Looked up from germline, CDR1 is PRHDT and CDR2 is FYEKMQ (reference sequence).

This sequence joins TRBV11-1 and TRBJ2-1, with D tentatively TRBD2 (5 bases). The CDR3 loop spans 12 amino acids. Germline assignment: CDR1 SGHAT and CDR2 FQDESV (reference sequence). The V gene lost 4 bases and the J gene lost 6 bases, with 7 bases spanning the gap. In DNA form, the CDR3 reads TGTGCCAGCAGCTGGGCGGGCAATGAGCAGTTCTTC. It translates to CASSWAGNEQFF.

The genes are TRBV7-2 and TRBJ1-1; 7 nucleotides line up with TRBD1. The CDR3 length is 14 residues. V lost 6 bases and J lost 3; bases outside the gene matches: 7. CDR1 and CDR2 from the germline V gene are SGHTA and FQGNSA. The CDR3 DNA sequence: TGTGCCAGCAGTAGTGACAGGGCCTACACTGAAGCTTTCTTT. It translates to CASSSDRAYTEAFF.

This clone was found a few times. This chain joins TRBV30 and TRBJ2-5; tentatively, D is TRBD2 (6 bases). Germline V gene data show CDR1 as GTSNPN and CDR2 as SVGIG (reference sequence). V was cut by 0 bases and J by 1 base, with 9 bases left in between. The CDR3 length is 14 residues. The DNA of the CDR3 is TGTGCCTGGAGTGTAGGAGGGATCCAAGAGACCCAGTACTTC. It specifies CAWSVGGIQETQYF.

This clone was counted between two and nine times. V usage is TRBV4-2 and J usage is TRBJ2-7, with TRBD1 matching over 8 bases. With 5 bases clipped from V and 3 bases from J, the junction kept 6 bases outside the gene matches. Germline-derived CDR1 and CDR2 are LGHNA and YNFKEQ. The CDR3 length is 14 residues. The CDR3 sequence is CASSLGQGRYEQYF. The CDR3 bases are TGTGCCAGCAGCTTAGGACAGGGACGCTACGAGCAGTACTTC.

This clone came up a few times. This chain connects TRBV27 to TRBJ2-7; a possible D gene is TRBD2 (6 bases). The CDR3 contains 12 residues. Germline V gene data show CDR1 as MNHEY and CDR2 as SMNVEV (reference sequence). Between the trimmed V and J ends, which lost 6 bases and 7 bases, there was a span of 13 bases. CDR3 amino acids: CASSLGGWEQYF. In DNA, the CDR3 is TGTGCCAGCAGCTTAGGAGGGTGGGAGCAGTACTTC.

At least ten counts were recorded for this clone. The rearrangement links TRBV28 to TRBJ2-7; D gene unclear. V was trimmed by 6 bases and J by 4 bases, leaving 7 bases between them. This CDR3 spans 11 amino acids. The germline V gene encodes CDR1 MDHEN and CDR2 SYDVKM. CDR3 sequence reads: CASREAYEQYF. The CDR3 DNA reads TGTGCCAGCAGAGAGGCATACGAGCAGTACTTC.

The J gene is TRBJ2-1, the V gene TRBV5-1; 10 bases agree with TRBD2. The germline V gene has CDR1 SGHRS and CDR2 YFSETQ. V lost 4 bases and J lost 7; bases outside the gene matches: 11. CDR3 length: 16 residues. CDR3 sequence reads: CASSPPTSGDLNEQFF. The CDR3 coding sequence is TGCGCCAGCAGCCCACCTACTAGCGGGGATCTTAATGAGCAGTTCTTC. Together with reference TRBV5-1 and TRBJ2-1, the CDR3 gives the full variable domain: KAGVTQTPRYLIKTRGQQVTLSCSPISGHRSVSWYQQTPGQGLQFLFEYFSETQRNKGNFPGRFSGRQFSNSRSEMNVSTLELGDSALYLCASSPPTSGDLNEQFFGPGTRLTVL.

The genes are TRBV28 and TRBJ2-1; perhaps TRBD2 as D (5 bases). V lost 5 bases and J lost 8, with 10 bases in between. CDR1 and CDR2 (germline): MDHEN, SYDVKM. The CDR3 runs 12 residues. The CDR3 DNA sequence: TGTGCCAGCAGTGAGGGTCCCTATGAGCAGTTCTTC. It codes for CASSEGPYEQFF.

In this sample, this clone turned up a few times. The chain is built from TRBV5-4 and TRBJ2-5; the match to TRBD1 covers 8 bases. There are 14 residues in the CDR3. Germline assignment: CDR1 SGHNT and CDR2 YYREEE (reference sequence). Germline trimming cut 4 bases from V and 4 bases from J; bases unmatched to any gene: 6. Written as DNA, the CDR3 is TGTGCCAGCAGCGTTAAACAGGGGGGAGAGACCCAGTACTTC. Amino acid sequence: CASSVKQGGETQYF.

The genes are TRBV30 and TRBJ1-5; D remains unclear. The CDR3 runs 13 residues. Trimming removed 5 bases at V and 9 bases at J, with 17 bases between. Germline-derived CDR1 and CDR2 are GTSNPN and SVGIG (reference sequence). The CDR3 DNA follows: TGTGCCTGGGCCCCCGGACCATGGGGGCCCCAGCATTTT. It specifies CAWAPGPWGPQHF.

The chain carries TRBV6-6 and TRBJ2-2, with TRBD1 matching 7 bases. The J segment lost 4 bases and the V segment lost 6 bases, leaving 5 bases of the junction unmatched. CDR3 length: 14 residues. Germline V gene data show CDR1 as MNHNY and CDR2 as SVGAGI (reference sequence). The CDR3 region has the DNA TGTGCCAGCAGCTCCTGGGACAGCACCGGGGAGCTGTTTTTT. Translated: CASSSWDSTGELFF.